Below, 2 T cell receptor beta chains from the same sample are listed, as sequenced in a study of CXCR4 blockade with PD-1 therapy in pancreatic cancer. The data were produced by immunoSEQ multiplex PCR, yet TCRdb's version contains in-frame clones alone and is incomplete. The data show under 4,000 clones, about 40% seen once. The sample consisted of tumor tissue. These TCRs come from a human donor with pancreatic ductal adenocarcinoma.

The chain links TRBV30 to TRBJ1-4, with D tentatively TRBD1 (5 bases). Germline V gene data show CDR1 as GTSNPN and CDR2 as SVGIG (reference sequence). The CDR3 runs to 14 residues. Trimming stripped 2 bases from V and 4 bases from J, with 11 bases between. CDR3 residues: CAWSRPGGNEKLFF. The DNA of the CDR3 is TGTGCCTGGAGTCGCCCCGGGGGTAATGAAAAACTGTTTTTT.

CDR3 sequence reads: CASSSNGQGKGEAFF. For the CDR3, the DNA is TGTGCCAGCTCATCCAACGGTCAGGGGAAAGGTGAAGCTTTCTTT. The V call is TRBV18, the J call TRBJ1-1; TRBD1 is a possible D gene (6 bases). The CDR3 sequence is 15 residues long. Germline-derived CDR1 and CDR2 are KGHSH and LQKENI. Trimming took off 5 bases at V and 7 bases at J, with 20 bases between the two ends. Drawing the rest from reference TRBV18 and TRBJ1-1, the complete variable domain is NAGVMQNPRHLVRRRGQEARLRCSPMKGHSHVYWYRQLPEEGLKFMVYLQKENIIDESGMPKERFSAEFPKEGPSILRIQQVVRGDSAAYFCASSSNGQGKGEAFFGQGTRLTVV.